The 22 T cell receptor beta chains presented below share a single source sample, sequenced in a study of OX40 agonist ivuxolimab in advanced cancers. Profiling relied on immunoSEQ multiplex PCR, and the TCRdb table lists in-frame clones only, not all of them. Here the sample spans 70,000 to 95,000 clones, approximately 91% being singletons. Sequences were derived from CD4+ or CD8+ T cells sorted from blood, sampled in a trial of the OX40 agonist ivuxolimab. These receptors were obtained from an adult with an advanced solid tumor such as melanoma, head and neck, liver or kidney cancer.

A single count supports this clone. CDR3 sequence: CASSPNSGANVLTF. In nucleotides, the CDR3 is TGTGCCAGCAGCCCTAACTCTGGGGCCAACGTCCTGACTTTC. The chain carries TRBV7-7 and TRBJ2-6; D gene unclear. The V and J ends lost 5 bases and 0 bases respectively, with 5 bases between them. CDR1 is SSHAT and CDR2 is FNYEAQ in the germline V gene (reference sequence). CDR3 size: 14 residues.

The chain employs TRBV4-2 and TRBJ1-3, with a tentative D call TRBD1 (5 bases). This CDR3 is built from 16 residues. V was clipped by 0 bases and J by 0 bases, with 9 bases between them. Per the germline V gene, CDR1 is LGHNA and CDR2 is YNFKEQ. The CDR3 loop is CASSQEQAYSGNTIYF. DNA for the CDR3: TGTGCCAGCAGCCAAGAACAGGCCTACTCTGGAAACACCATATATTTT.

V and J are TRBV11-2 and TRBJ2-1, with 11 bases identical to TRBD2. The CDR3 has 15 amino acids. The V gene's germline CDR1 is SGHAT and CDR2 FQNNGV. V was clipped by 5 bases and J by 4 bases; unmatched bases: 4. CDR3 protein: CASSDTSGSYNEQFF. DNA for the CDR3: TGTGCCAGCAGCGACACTAGCGGGAGTTACAATGAGCAGTTCTTC. Supplemented by reference TRBV11-2 and TRBJ2-1, the full variable domain reads EAGVAQSPRYKIIEKRQSVAFWCNPISGHATLYWYQQILGQGPKLLIQFQNNGVVDDSQLPKDRFSAERLKGVDSTLKIQPAKLEDSAVYLCASSDTSGSYNEQFFGPGTRLTVL.

The J gene is TRBJ2-3, the V gene TRBV27; possible D gene TRBD2, 6 bases. The CDR3 runs 13 residues. Germline assignment: CDR1 MNHEY and CDR2 SMNVEV (reference sequence). V shed 2 bases and J shed 8 bases, with 11 bases lying between them. The CDR3, as DNA: TGTGCCAGCAGTTTACGGGCGGAGGGTACGCAGTATTTT. This codes for CASSLRAEGTQYF.

V gene TRBV28 combines with J gene TRBJ1-2; weak D call: TRBD1 (5 bases). V shed 7 bases and J shed 3 bases, with 15 bases lying between them. Germline V gene data show CDR1 as MDHEN and CDR2 as SYDVKM. This CDR3 contains 14 residues. This CDR3 reads CASNNPGPDYGYTF. CDR3 coding DNA: TGTGCCAGCAATAACCCGGGACCAGACTATGGCTACACCTTC.

The genes are TRBV7-2 and TRBJ2-3; the D gene is possibly TRBD1 (5 bases). Germline loops: CDR1 SGHTA, CDR2 FQGNSA. This CDR3 is built from 14 residues. V lost 2 bases and J 2 bases, leaving 8 bases between the germline ends. Written as DNA, the CDR3 is TGTGCCAGCAGCTTACTAGGGGACACAGATACGCAGTATTTT. It codes for CASSLLGDTDTQYF.

This chain joins TRBV7-2 and TRBJ2-1, with D possibly being TRBD1 (6 bases). The CDR3 runs 12 residues. V was trimmed by 5 bases and J by 5 bases, leaving 7 bases between them. From germline, CDR1 is SGHTA and CDR2 FQGNSA. The CDR3, as DNA: TGTGCCAGCAGCCGGACAGACAATGAGCAGTTCTTC. Amino acid sequence: CASSRTDNEQFF.

This chain uses TRBV10-1 with TRBJ2-7, with D maybe TRBD1 (6 bases). The CDR3 loop spans 14 amino acids. V was trimmed by 0 bases and J by 7 bases, leaving 13 bases between them. CDR1 and CDR2 from the germline V gene are WNHNN and SYGVQD (reference sequence). CDR3 coding DNA: TGCGCCAGCAGTGAGTCGGGACAAGCCTGGGAGCAGTACTTC. Its protein product is CASSESGQAWEQYF.

The genes are TRBV5-4 and TRBJ1-4; a possible D gene is TRBD1 (6 bases). The ends were cut back, 4 bases at V and 0 bases at J, with 13 bases in the middle. CDR1 is SGHNT and CDR2 is YYREEE in the germline V gene (reference sequence). The CDR3 covers 16 residues. The CDR3 bases are TGTGCCAGCAGCCATGGACAGCCGACAACTAATGAAAAACTGTTTTTT. Amino acid sequence: CASSHGQPTTNEKLFF. Filled out from reference TRBV5-4 and TRBJ1-4, the complete variable domain reads ETGVTQSPTHLIKTRGQQVTLRCSSQSGHNTVSWYQQALGQGPQFIFQYYREEENGRGNFPPRFSGLQFPNYSSELNVNALELDDSALYLCASSHGQPTTNEKLFFGSGTQLSVL.

V gene TRBV10-3 combines with J gene TRBJ1-2; tentatively, D is TRBD1 (6 bases). The CDR3 is 13 amino acids. The V and J ends lost 6 bases and 12 bases respectively, with 20 bases between them. The germline V gene encodes CDR1 ENHRY and CDR2 SYGVKD. CDR3 in DNA: TGTGCCATCAGCCGGGACACCGAGGGGTTAGACACCTTC. Amino acid sequence: CAISRDTEGLDTF.

This clone has a single count. The chain recombines TRBV7-2 with TRBJ2-7; either TRBD1 or TRBD2 may fit D (5 bases each). The CDR3 has 14 amino acids. V lost 2 bases, J lost 6 bases, and 14 bases lay in between. The germline V gene has CDR1 SGHTA and CDR2 FQGNSA. The CDR3 region has the DNA TGTGCCAGCAGCTTACTGGGACCTTCGGGCGAGCAGTACTTC. This translates into CASSLLGPSGEQYF.

The chain recombines TRBV10-3 with TRBJ2-3; 7 nucleotides line up with TRBD2. CDR1 is ENHRY, CDR2 SYGVKD, per germline. The CDR3 consists of 16 residues. With V trimmed by 4 bases and J by 0 bases, 7 bases remained unmatched. CDR3 coding DNA: TGTGCCATCAGTGGAGTAAGCGGGGATAGCACAGATACGCAGTATTTT. Translation: CAISGVSGDSTDTQYF.

V is TRBV10-3 and J is TRBJ1-4; possibly TRBD1 for D (6 bases). Germline-derived CDR1 and CDR2 are ENHRY and SYGVKD. This CDR3 is 20 amino acids long. V dropped 0 bases and J dropped 7 bases, with 27 bases sitting between them. The CDR3 DNA is TGTGCCATCAGTGAGTCCCCTGGAGGGGGGATTTCGTTTGGAGGTGAAAAACTGTTTTTT. Translated: CAISESPGGGISFGGEKLFF.

The rearrangement links TRBV19 to TRBJ2-2; 16 bases line up with TRBD2. V lost 9 bases and J lost 4; bases outside the gene matches: 8. This CDR3 comprises 17 residues. Germline V gene data show CDR1 as LNHDA and CDR2 as SQIVND (reference sequence). The CDR3 loop is CASKGLAGGRRTGELFF. CDR3 coding DNA: TGTGCCAGCAAGGGACTAGCGGGGGGGCGGCGCACCGGGGAGCTGTTTTTT.

The rearrangement uses TRBV19 and TRBJ1-1; the D is unclear. Trimming cost V 1 base and J 6 bases, with 3 bases left between them. Germline values: CDR1 LNHDA, CDR2 SQIVND (reference sequence). This CDR3 has 11 residues. The CDR3 region has the DNA TGTGCCAGTAGTATAGGGCCTGAAGCTTTCTTT. Amino acids: CASSIGPEAFF.

This rearrangement joins TRBV7-2 to TRBJ2-7, with D possibly called TRBD1 or TRBD2 (6 bases each). The CDR3 has 14 residues. Germline lookup yields CDR1 SGHTA and CDR2 FQGNSA. V lost 1 base and J lost 3, with 10 bases in between. CDR3 amino acids: CASSLGRGDYEQYF. Written as DNA, the CDR3 is TGTGCCAGCAGCTTAGGGAGGGGGGACTACGAGCAGTACTTC.

The chain links TRBV28 to TRBJ1-1; unclear D gene. Germline loops: CDR1 MDHEN, CDR2 SYDVKM. Trimming pared 6 bases from V and 11 bases from J, leaving 22 bases between. The CDR3 extends over 14 amino acids. CDR3 in amino acids: CASSTPTMPATAFF. The DNA for the CDR3 is TGTGCCAGCAGCACCCCGACGATGCCAGCTACCGCTTTCTTT.

The chain couples TRBV5-1 to TRBJ2-7, with TRBD2 matching over 11 bases. Germline V gene sequence: CDR1 SGHRS, CDR2 YFSETQ. V lost 4 bases and J lost 4; bases outside the gene matches: 13. CDR3 length equals 17 residues. CDR3 DNA: TGCGCCAGCAGCGGGCAACTAGCGGGGGTACTACCATACGAGCAGTACTTC. It encodes CASSGQLAGVLPYEQYF.

The chain has TRBV5-4 and TRBJ2-7; tentative D call: TRBD1 (6 bases). CDR1 and CDR2 from the germline V gene are SGHNT and YYREEE (reference sequence). V lost 4 bases to trimming and J lost 4 bases, with 21 bases between them. The CDR3 totals 16 residues. This CDR3 is CASSLKTRQGGYEQYF. The CDR3 DNA follows: TGTGCCAGCAGCCTAAAAACCCGGCAAGGGGGTTACGAGCAGTACTTC.

V usage is TRBV7-2 and J usage is TRBJ2-5; D perhaps matches TRBD2 (5 bases). The V end lost 5 bases, the J end lost 3 bases, and 10 bases lay between the germline ends. The CDR3 sequence is 13 residues long. The V gene's germline CDR1 is SGHTA and CDR2 FQGNSA. CDR3 region: CASSLTREETQYF. The CDR3 nucleotides read TGTGCCAGCAGCCTCACTAGAGAAGAGACCCAGTACTTC.

The V gene is TRBV19, the J gene TRBJ2-7; D remains ambiguous. The CDR3 length is 15 residues. Germline loops: CDR1 LNHDA, CDR2 SQIVND (reference sequence). V was cut by 5 bases and J by 2 bases, with 16 bases left in between. CDR3 residues: CASSSQGRPPYEQYF. CDR3 in DNA: TGTGCCAGTAGTTCCCAAGGACGGCCCCCCTACGAGCAGTACTTC.

The rearrangement uses TRBV28 and TRBJ2-5; 9 bases map to TRBD1. J was trimmed by 5 bases and V by 7 bases; bases with no gene match: 11. CDR1 is MDHEN and CDR2 is SYDVKM in the germline V gene. The CDR3 is made up of 15 amino acids. CDR3 loop: CASTRSTGGGETQYF. DNA for the CDR3: TGTGCCAGCACGAGAAGCACAGGGGGCGGGGAGACCCAGTACTTC.